Shown below are 8 T cell receptor beta chains from a single sample sequenced in a study of T-cell reconstitution after alpha-beta-depleted transplantation in children. Construction of the TCRbeta library involved unique molecular identifiers. TCRdb reanalysed the PCR reads using MiXCR and keeps one entry per CDR3 protein. The table shows under 350,000 distinct CDR3 sequences, with more than 9% occurring only once. This specimen consisted of PBMCs from the stem cell graft donor, obtained from the stem cell graft. The receptors were gathered from a human donor who donated a stem cell graft to a child with SCID.

The CDR3 protein is CASSLGVDGGALNEQFF. CDR3 sequence (DNA): TGCGCCAGCAGCTTGGGGGTTGACGGGGGGGCCTTGAATGAGCAGTTCTTC. The V call is TRBV5-1, the J call TRBJ2-1; 8 bases match TRBD2. Germline V gives CDR1 SGHRS, CDR2 YFSETQ. The CDR3 is 17 residues long. V trimming: 0 bases; J trimming: 7 bases; junction bases outside the gene matches: 12.

This clonotype was detected only a few times. The chain carries TRBV11-1 and TRBJ1-3, with unresolved D. CDR3 length equals 20 residues. V was shortened by 0 bases and J by 0 bases, with 21 bases between the two germline ends. Germline values: CDR1 SGHAT, CDR2 FQDESV (reference sequence). CDR3 nucleotides: TGTGCCAGCAGCTTAGCGCCCCCTAACTTAGCGACTTCCTCTGGAAACACCATATATTTT. Translated, it gives CASSLAPPNLATSSGNTIYF.

This clonotype came up a few times. The gene calls are TRBV27 and TRBJ1-5; D unresolved. The CDR3 is 12 residues long. The ends were cut back, 3 bases at V and 4 bases at J, with 4 bases in the middle. Germline V gene sequence: CDR1 MNHEY, CDR2 SMNVEV (reference sequence). The CDR3 DNA is TGTGCCAGCAGTTTCAAGAATCAGCCCCAGCATTTT. Translating it yields CASSFKNQPQHF.

This clonotype has ten or more counts. DNA of the CDR3: TGTGCCAGCAGCTTAATTCAGGATCCTAACTATGGCTACACCTTC. Its translation is CASSLIQDPNYGYTF. This chain joins TRBV7-8 and TRBJ1-2; D is unclear. The germline V gene encodes CDR1 SGHVS and CDR2 FQNEAQ. V dropped 2 bases and J dropped 0 bases, with 10 bases sitting between them. This CDR3 is 15 amino acids long.

This clonotype has just a few counts. The chain recombines TRBV5-6 with TRBJ2-3; the D gene could be TRBD1 or TRBD2 (5 bases each). Germline V gene sequence: CDR1 SGHDT, CDR2 YYEEEE. V was shortened by 4 bases and J by 2 bases, with 14 bases between the two germline ends. This CDR3 contains 15 residues. The CDR3, as DNA: TGTGCCAGCAGCCCTGGGACGAGGCACACAGATACGCAGTATTTT. Translated, it gives CASSPGTRHTDTQYF. Using reference TRBV5-6 and TRBJ2-3 for the parts outside the CDR3, the full variable domain is DAGVTQSPTHLIKTRGQQVTLRCSPKSGHDTVSWYQQALGQGPQFIFQYYEEEERQRGNFPDRFSGHQFPNYSSELNVNALLLGDSALYLCASSPGTRHTDTQYFGPGTRLTVL.

This clonotype has a count of ten or more. This chain links TRBV12-3 or TRBV12-4 with TRBJ2-2, with a tentative D call TRBD2 (5 bases). The CDR3 totals 15 residues. Trimming removed 1 base at V and 0 bases at J, with 6 bases between. The CDR3, as DNA: TGTGCCAGCAGTTTAGGACTATCGAACACCGGGGAGCTGTTTTTT. This sequence encodes CASSLGLSNTGELFF.

This sequence joins TRBV10-1 and TRBJ2-2; 9 bases agree with TRBD1. The CDR3 runs to 16 residues. Germline trimming cut 4 bases from V and 2 bases from J; bases unmatched to any gene: 5. Germline V CDR1 and CDR2: WNHNN, SYGVQD (reference sequence). The CDR3 loop reads CASSGRDRANTGELFF. DNA of the CDR3: TGCGCCAGCAGTGGCCGGGACAGGGCTAACACCGGGGAGCTGTTTTTT.

The genes are TRBV6-2 or TRBV6-3 and TRBJ2-7; D gene ambiguous. This CDR3 has 16 residues. Germline V gene sequence: CDR1 MNHEY, CDR2 SVGEGT. V gave up 0 bases and J gave up 3 bases, with 15 bases separating them. The chain's CDR3 is CASSYSISARSYEQYF. DNA for the CDR3: TGTGCCAGCAGTTACTCGATAAGTGCCAGGAGCTACGAGCAGTACTTC.